This TCR beta chain came from a study of cytomegalovirus exposure and HLA in healthy donors. Study-wide results and caveats: Owing to their indistinguishability, certain V segments, notably TRBV6-2 and TRBV6-3, were excluded. Analyses of presence/absence relied on an assumption of roughly uniform sequencing depth across donors. At a 0.05 false discovery rate, a later analysis found roughly 17,000 TCR beta sequences to be associated with HLA alleles.

The V gene lost 7 bases and the J gene lost 2 bases, with 17 bases spanning the gap. The CDR3 has 14 amino acids. Per the germline V gene, CDR1 is SQVTM and CDR2 is ANQGSEA. For this clone: Antigen: not known.

A multiplex PCR was run with 60 Vbeta primers and 13 Jbeta primers. The repertoire was sequenced with immunoSEQ multiplex PCR; TCRdb's copy has only in-frame clones and lacks some. Of about 180,000 clones in the sample, 80% are singletons; the top ten hold 6.5% to 8.5%. This clonotype was obtained from a young man in good health and CMV-seropositive. Sequencing was performed on PBMCs. The chain couples TRBV29-1 to TRBJ1-1; D perhaps matches TRBD1 (6 bases). CDR3 bases: TGCAGCGCGAGCAGGGGTAACTCAAACACTGAAGCTTTCTTT. Encoded protein: CSASRGNSNTEAFF.